The rows below give T cell receptor beta chains drawn from one sample of a study of blood T cell repertoires in COVID-19. The repertoire was sequenced with immunoSEQ multiplex PCR; TCRdb's copy has only in-frame clones and lacks some. The sample shows a few hundred thousand clones, 86% of them seen only once. Specimen: PBMCs or T cells enriched from blood (not recorded which). Receptors were obtained from a woman aged 45-65 years in a cohort exposed to, infected with or recovered from COVID-19 (not recorded which). CDR3s include the opening cysteine and the closing phenylalanine or tryptophan. The D gene is left open where the match is weak. Part of the rows lack a size; the others show once, few, many or a class for expanded clones.

D	size	V	J	DNA	CDR3
TRBD1	.	TRBV27	TRBJ1-5	TGTGCCAGCATTCAGGGGGCCCTTAGCAATCAGCCCCAGCATTTT	CASIQGALSNQPQHF
.	.	TRBV7-2	TRBJ2-2	TGTGCCAGCAGCTTAGTACAGTCCGGGGAGCTGTTTTTT	CASSLVQSGELFF
TRBD1	.	TRBV27	TRBJ1-3	TGTGCCAGCAGGAAACAGGGGCTAGAAAACACCATATATTTT	CASRKQGLENTIYF
TRBD1	.	TRBV11-2	TRBJ2-5	TGTGCCAGCAGCTTATCGACAGGGGGCGGAGAGACCCAGTACTTC	CASSLSTGGGETQYF
TRBD1	.	TRBV5-1	TRBJ1-1	TGCGCCAGCAGCCTGGGACAGGGCCCTGAAGCTTTCTTT	CASSLGQGPEAFF
TRBD1	.	TRBV18	TRBJ1-1	TGTGCCAGCTCAACCTACCGGGACAGGGGATTTTATCCCACTGAAGCTTTCTTT	CASSTYRDRGFYPTEAFF
.	.	TRBV6-2/TRBV6-3	TRBJ2-1	TGTGCCAGCAGTTACGAAGGGGGTTCCTACAATGAGCAGTTCTTC	CASSYEGGSYNEQFF
.	.	TRBV27	TRBJ1-4	TGTGCCAGCAGTTCCCTGGGGGCCGGGGGGAATGAAAAACTGTTTTTT	CASSSLGAGGNEKLFF
TRBD1	.	TRBV24-1	TRBJ2-7	TGTGCCACCAGCAGGGACAGCTCCTACGAGCAGTACTTC	CATSRDSSYEQYF
.	.	TRBV27	TRBJ1-1	TGTGCCAGCAGTTTCCCAGGGAACACTGAAGCTTTCTTT	CASSFPGNTEAFF
.	.	TRBV3-1/TRBV3-2	TRBJ1-5	TGTGCCAGCAGCCAAGATTACGTACCGGGGCAGCCCCAGCATTTT	CASSQDYVPGQPQHF
.	.	TRBV1	TRBJ1-1	TGCACCAGCAGCCAAGGGGACAGAAAGAACACTGAAGCTTTCTTT	CTSSQGDRKNTEAFF
TRBD1	.	TRBV5-4	TRBJ2-1	TGTGCCAGCAGCACCCTGACAGGGTATGCCTACAATGAGCAGTTCTTC	CASSTLTGYAYNEQFF
TRBD2	.	TRBV10-3	TRBJ2-7	TGTGCCATCGGAAAGCGGGAGGACTACGAGCAGTACTTC	CAIGKREDYEQYF
TRBD1	.	TRBV4-2	TRBJ1-4	TGTGCCAGCAGTCAGGCACAGGGGGAGGGGAGTGAAAAACTGTTTTTT	CASSQAQGEGSEKLFF
.	.	TRBV28	TRBJ1-4	TGTGCCAGCAGTTTGTCACGGGGGGTCGAAAAACTGTTTTTT	CASSLSRGVEKLFF
TRBD1	.	TRBV27	TRBJ1-2	TGTGCCAGCAGACGACAGGGAAGGGAAGCCTACACCTTC	CASRRQGREAYTF
TRBD2	.	TRBV24-1	TRBJ2-1	TGTGCCACCAGTGATTTGAAGCGGGGGCGCCCCGGCGATGAGCAGTTCTTC	CATSDLKRGRPGDEQFF
TRBD1	few	TRBV27	TRBJ1-6	TGTGCCAGCGGCAGGGACAGGGAGAGCTCACCCCTCCACTTT	CASGRDRESSPLHF
.	.	TRBV19	TRBJ1-4	TGTGCCAGTAGAAACGACAGGAGGTATGCAACTAATGAAAAACTGTTTTTT	CASRNDRRYATNEKLFF
.	.	TRBV7-3	TRBJ2-7	TGTGCCGGCAGCTTCGAATCGGGACTCCCTTACGAGCAGTACTTC	CAGSFESGLPYEQYF
.	.	TRBV3-1/TRBV3-2	TRBJ1-5	TGTGCCAGCAGCCAAGATAGTAGACAGGACAATCAGCCCCAGCATTTT	CASSQDSRQDNQPQHF
.	.	TRBV9	TRBJ2-3	TGTGCCAGCAGCGTATACGGGGGGCAGGGTACAGATACGCAGTATTTT	CASSVYGGQGTDTQYF
.	.	TRBV20-1	TRBJ2-4	TGCAGTGCTAGGCGCGAAAACATTCAGTACTTC	CSARRENIQYF
.	.	TRBV7-2	TRBJ2-7	TGTGCCAGCAGCTTAGCCCCCACCACAGGGAACAGGTACTTC	CASSLAPTTGNRYF
.	few	TRBV5-1	TRBJ1-2	TGCGCCAGCAGCTTGGCCACTAACTATGGCTACACCTTC	CASSLATNYGYTF
.	.	TRBV6-5	TRBJ2-1	TGTGCCAGCAGTTACGAGCCGGGGACCTACAATGAGCAGTTCTTC	CASSYEPGTYNEQFF
TRBD1	.	TRBV24-1	TRBJ1-6	TGTGCCACCAGTGCCGAGACAGGGAATTCACCCCTCCACTTT	CATSAETGNSPLHF
.	.	TRBV2	TRBJ1-5	TGTGCCAGCAGTGTAGGACAGCTCCACAATCAGCCCCAGCATTTT	CASSVGQLHNQPQHF
.	.	TRBV28	TRBJ1-2	TGTGCCAGCAGTTTAGGGGGACAAGGGATCCTTAACTATGGCTACACCTTC	CASSLGGQGILNYGYTF
TRBD1	.	TRBV7-9	TRBJ1-3	TGTGCCAGCAGCTCAGGGGGACAGGGTATGAAAAACACCATATATTTT	CASSSGGQGMKNTIYF
.	.	TRBV5-4	TRBJ1-1	TGTGCCAGCAGCCCCGAACATGTTGACACTGAAGCTTTCTTT	CASSPEHVDTEAFF
.	.	TRBV18	TRBJ2-7	TGTGCCAGCTCATCGGACAAAGAAGGCGAGCAGTACTTC	CASSSDKEGEQYF
.	.	TRBV18	TRBJ1-6	TGTGCCAGCTCACCAAACGGGAATCGTTCACCCCTCCACTTT	CASSPNGNRSPLHF
.	.	TRBV4-3	TRBJ1-6	TGCGCCAGCAGCCAAGAACAACAGTGGAATTCACCCCTCCACTTT	CASSQEQQWNSPLHF
.	.	TRBV11-2	TRBJ2-2	TGTGCCAGCAGCCAAAACACCGGGGAGCTGTTTTTT	CASSQNTGELFF
.	few	TRBV30	TRBJ1-1	TGTGCCTGGAGCCAGGGTGCCCGGAACACTGAAGCTTTCTTT	CAWSQGARNTEAFF
.	.	TRBV12-3/TRBV12-4	TRBJ1-2	TGTGCCAGCAGTTTGGGGGGGCGCGGCTACACCTTC	CASSLGGRGYTF
TRBD2	.	TRBV5-4	TRBJ2-3	TGTGCCAGCAGCTTGTGGTTAGCGGGGGGAAGCACAGATACGCAGTATTTT	CASSLWLAGGSTDTQYF
.	.	TRBV5-1	TRBJ2-5	TGCGCCAGCAGCTCGGGACTTCAAGAGACCCAGTACTTC	CASSSGLQETQYF
.	.	TRBV2	TRBJ1-5	TGTGCCAGCACCACCGACCGTCGGGGCAATCAGCCCCAGCATTTT	CASTTDRRGNQPQHF
TRBD2	.	TRBV3-1/TRBV3-2	TRBJ2-3	TGTGCCAGCAGCCACCGGGGGGGGATCCTTGCGCAGTATTTT	CASSHRGGILAQYF
TRBD1	.	TRBV7-6	TRBJ2-7	TGTGCCAGCAGCCCCGGGACAGGGGGGTTTGGCAGCTCCTACGAGCAGTACTTC	CASSPGTGGFGSSYEQYF
TRBD1	.	TRBV7-8	TRBJ1-4	TGTGCCAGCAGCTCGAGCCGGACAGGGGGAAATGAAAAACTGTTTTTT	CASSSSRTGGNEKLFF
.	.	TRBV27	TRBJ2-5	TGTGCCAGCAGTTTTGTACGAGGGGAGACCCAGTACTTC	CASSFVRGETQYF